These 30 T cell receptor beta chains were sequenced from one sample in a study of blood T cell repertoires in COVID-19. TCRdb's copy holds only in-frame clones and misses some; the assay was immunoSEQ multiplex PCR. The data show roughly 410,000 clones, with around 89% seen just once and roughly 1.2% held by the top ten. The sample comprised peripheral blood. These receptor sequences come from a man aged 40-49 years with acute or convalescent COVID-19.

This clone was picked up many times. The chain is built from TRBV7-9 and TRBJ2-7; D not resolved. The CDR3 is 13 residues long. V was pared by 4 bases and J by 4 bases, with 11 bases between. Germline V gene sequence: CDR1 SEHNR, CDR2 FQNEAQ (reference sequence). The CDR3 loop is CASSSRSPYEQYF. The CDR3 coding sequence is TGTGCCAGCAGCTCCCGTAGCCCGTACGAGCAGTACTTC.

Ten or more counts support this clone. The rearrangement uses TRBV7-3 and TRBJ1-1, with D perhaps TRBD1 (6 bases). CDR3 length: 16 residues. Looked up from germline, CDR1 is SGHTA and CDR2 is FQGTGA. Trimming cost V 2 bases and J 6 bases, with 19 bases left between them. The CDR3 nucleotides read TGTGCCAGCAGCTTAGTGGGGCAGGGGCCCGGTGCTGAAGCTTTCTTT. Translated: CASSLVGQGPGAEAFF.

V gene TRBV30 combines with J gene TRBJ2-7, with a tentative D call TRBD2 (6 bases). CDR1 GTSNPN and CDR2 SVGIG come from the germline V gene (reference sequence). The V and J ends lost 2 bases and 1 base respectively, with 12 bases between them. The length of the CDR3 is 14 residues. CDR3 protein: CAWSPGTLSYEQYF. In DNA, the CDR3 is TGTGCCTGGAGTCCCGGGACTTTGTCCTACGAGCAGTACTTC.

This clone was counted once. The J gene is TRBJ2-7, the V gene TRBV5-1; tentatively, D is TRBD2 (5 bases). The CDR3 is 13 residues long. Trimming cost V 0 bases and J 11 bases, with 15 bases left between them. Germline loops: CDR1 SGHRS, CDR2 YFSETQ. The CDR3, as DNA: TGCGCCAGCAGCTTGGCGGGCGGGCCGAGGAAGTACTTC. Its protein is CASSLAGGPRKYF.

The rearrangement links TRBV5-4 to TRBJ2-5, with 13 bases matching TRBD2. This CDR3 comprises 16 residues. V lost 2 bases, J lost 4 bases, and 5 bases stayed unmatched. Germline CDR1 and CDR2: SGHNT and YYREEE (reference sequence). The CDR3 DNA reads TGTGCCAGCAGCTTACTCAGGACTAGCGGGAGAGAGACCCAGTACTTC. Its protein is CASSLLRTSGRETQYF.

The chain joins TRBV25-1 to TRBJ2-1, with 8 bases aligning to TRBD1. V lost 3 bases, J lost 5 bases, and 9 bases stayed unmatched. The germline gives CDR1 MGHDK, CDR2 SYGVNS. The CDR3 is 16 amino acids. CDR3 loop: CASSDSQGAFNNEQFF. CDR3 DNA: TGTGCCAGCAGTGATAGCCAGGGGGCTTTCAACAATGAGCAGTTCTTC.

The CDR3 loop is CASSLSTGSNQPQHF. The CDR3 nucleotides are TGCGCCAGCAGCTTATCGACAGGGTCCAATCAGCCCCAGCATTTT. The rearrangement links TRBV5-1 to TRBJ1-5; TRBD1 matches at 7 bases. Per germline, CDR1 SGHRS and CDR2 YFSETQ. The J segment lost 3 bases and the V segment lost 2 bases, leaving 5 bases of the junction unmatched. CDR3 size: 15 residues.

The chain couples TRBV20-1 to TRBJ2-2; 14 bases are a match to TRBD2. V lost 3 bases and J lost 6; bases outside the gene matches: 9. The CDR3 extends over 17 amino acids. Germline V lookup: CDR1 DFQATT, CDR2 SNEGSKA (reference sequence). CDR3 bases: TGCAGTGCTAGTCCGGGACTAGCGGGAGAATTTGCCGGGGAGCTGTTTTTT. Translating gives CSASPGLAGEFAGELFF.

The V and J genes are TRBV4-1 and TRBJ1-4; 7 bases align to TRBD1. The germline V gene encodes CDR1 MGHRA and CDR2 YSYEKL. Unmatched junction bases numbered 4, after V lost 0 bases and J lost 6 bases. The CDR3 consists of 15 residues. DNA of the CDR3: TGCGCCAGCAGCCAAGAACCGGGACAGCATGAAAAACTGTTTTTT. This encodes CASSQEPGQHEKLFF.

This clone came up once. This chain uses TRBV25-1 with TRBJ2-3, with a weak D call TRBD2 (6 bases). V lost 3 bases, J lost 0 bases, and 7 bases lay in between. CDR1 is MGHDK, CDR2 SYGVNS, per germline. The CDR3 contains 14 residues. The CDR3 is CASSEAGSTDTQYF. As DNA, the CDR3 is TGTGCCAGCAGTGAGGCGGGAAGCACAGATACGCAGTATTTT. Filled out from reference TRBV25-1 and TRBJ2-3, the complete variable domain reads EADIYQTPRYLVIGTGKKITLECSQTMGHDKMYWYQQDPGMELHLIHYSYGVNSTEKGDLSSESTVSRIRTEHFPLTLESARPSHTSQYLCASSEAGSTDTQYFGPGTRLTVL.

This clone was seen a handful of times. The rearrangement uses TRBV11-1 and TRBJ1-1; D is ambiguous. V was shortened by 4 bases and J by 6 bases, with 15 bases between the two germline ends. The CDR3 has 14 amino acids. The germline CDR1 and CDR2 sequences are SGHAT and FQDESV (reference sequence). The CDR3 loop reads CASSSYMGGSEAFF. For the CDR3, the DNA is TGTGCCAGCAGCTCCTATATGGGAGGGTCTGAAGCTTTCTTT.

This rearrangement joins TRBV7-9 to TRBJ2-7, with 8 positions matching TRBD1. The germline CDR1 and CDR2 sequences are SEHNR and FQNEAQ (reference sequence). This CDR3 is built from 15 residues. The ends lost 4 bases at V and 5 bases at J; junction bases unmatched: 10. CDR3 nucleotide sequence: TGTGCCAGCAGCTATTGGAGGCAGGGGGCTAACGAGCAGTACTTC. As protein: CASSYWRQGANEQYF.

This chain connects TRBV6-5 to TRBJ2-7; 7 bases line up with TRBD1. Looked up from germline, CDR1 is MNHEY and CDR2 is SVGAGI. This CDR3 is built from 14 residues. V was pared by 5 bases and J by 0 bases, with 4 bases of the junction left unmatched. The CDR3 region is CASSRDSASYEQYF. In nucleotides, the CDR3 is TGTGCCAGCAGTCGGGACAGCGCCTCCTACGAGCAGTACTTC.

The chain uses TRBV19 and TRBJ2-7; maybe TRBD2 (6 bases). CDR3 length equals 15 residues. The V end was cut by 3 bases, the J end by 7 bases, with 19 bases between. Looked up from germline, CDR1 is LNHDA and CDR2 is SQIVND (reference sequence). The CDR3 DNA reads TGTGCCAGTAGTATGTCACCCATGGGAGGTTTTGAGCAGTACTTC. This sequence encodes CASSMSPMGGFEQYF.

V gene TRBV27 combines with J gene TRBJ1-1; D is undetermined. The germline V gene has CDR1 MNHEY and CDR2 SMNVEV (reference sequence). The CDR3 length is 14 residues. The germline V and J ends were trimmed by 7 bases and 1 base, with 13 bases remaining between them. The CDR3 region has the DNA TGTGCCAGCACCACCATTTCGGGGAACACTGAAGCTTTCTTT. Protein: CASTTISGNTEAFF.

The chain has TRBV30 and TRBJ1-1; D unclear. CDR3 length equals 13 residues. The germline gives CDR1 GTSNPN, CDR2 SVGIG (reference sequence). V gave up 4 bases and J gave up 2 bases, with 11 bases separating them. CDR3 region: CAWMVTPNTEAFF. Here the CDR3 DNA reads TGTGCCTGGATGGTGACACCCAACACTGAAGCTTTCTTT.

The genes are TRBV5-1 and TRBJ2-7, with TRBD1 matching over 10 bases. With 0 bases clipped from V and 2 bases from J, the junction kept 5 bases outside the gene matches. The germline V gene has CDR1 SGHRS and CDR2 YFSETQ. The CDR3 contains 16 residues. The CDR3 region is CASSLDPGTGAYEQYF. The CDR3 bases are TGCGCCAGCAGCTTGGACCCCGGGACAGGGGCCTACGAGCAGTACTTC.

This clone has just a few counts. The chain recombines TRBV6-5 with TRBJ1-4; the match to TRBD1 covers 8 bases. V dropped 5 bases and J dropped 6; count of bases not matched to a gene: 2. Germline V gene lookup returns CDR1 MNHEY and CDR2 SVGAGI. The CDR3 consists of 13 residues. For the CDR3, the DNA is TGTGCCAGCAGTCCAGGGGGCCATGAAAAACTGTTTTTT. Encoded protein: CASSPGGHEKLFF.

CDR3 sequence (DNA): TGTGCCAGCAGTTTATCGGGGATAGCGGGAGTAATCGGGGACGAGCAGTACTTC. Its protein product is CASSLSGIAGVIGDEQYF. This rearrangement joins TRBV27 to TRBJ2-7, with 9 bases identical to TRBD2. CDR3 length: 18 amino acids. V shed 0 bases, J shed 5 bases, and the junction held 14 bases outside the gene matches. Germline CDR1 MNHEY, CDR2 SMNVEV (reference sequence).

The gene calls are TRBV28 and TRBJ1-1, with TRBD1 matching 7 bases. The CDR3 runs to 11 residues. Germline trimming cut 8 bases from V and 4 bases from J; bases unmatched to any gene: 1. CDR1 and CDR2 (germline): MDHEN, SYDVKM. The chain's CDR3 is CASDRVTEAFF. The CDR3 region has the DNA TGTGCCAGCGACAGGGTCACTGAAGCTTTCTTT.

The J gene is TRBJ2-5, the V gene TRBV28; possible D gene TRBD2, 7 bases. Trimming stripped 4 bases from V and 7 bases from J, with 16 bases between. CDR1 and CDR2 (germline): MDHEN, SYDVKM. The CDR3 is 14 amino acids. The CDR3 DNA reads TGTGCCAGCAGTTCCCGCGAGGGGGGGAGGACCCAGTACTTC. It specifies CASSSREGGRTQYF.

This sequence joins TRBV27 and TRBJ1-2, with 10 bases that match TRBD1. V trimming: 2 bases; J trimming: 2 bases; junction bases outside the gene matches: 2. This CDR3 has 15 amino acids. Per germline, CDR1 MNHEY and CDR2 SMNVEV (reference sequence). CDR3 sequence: CASSLMDRGNYGYTF. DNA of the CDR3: TGTGCCAGCAGTTTAATGGACAGGGGGAACTATGGCTACACCTTC.

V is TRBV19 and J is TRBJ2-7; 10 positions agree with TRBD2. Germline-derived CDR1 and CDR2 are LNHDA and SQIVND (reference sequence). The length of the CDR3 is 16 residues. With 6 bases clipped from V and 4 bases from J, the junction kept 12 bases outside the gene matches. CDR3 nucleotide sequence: TGTGCCAGTAGCCAACCCCCTAGCGGGAGTATGTACGAGCAGTACTTC. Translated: CASSQPPSGSMYEQYF.

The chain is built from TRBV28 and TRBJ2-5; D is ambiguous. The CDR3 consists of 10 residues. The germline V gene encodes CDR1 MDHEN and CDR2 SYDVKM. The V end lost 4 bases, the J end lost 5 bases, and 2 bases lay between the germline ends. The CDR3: CASSSETQYF. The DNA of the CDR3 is TGTGCCAGCAGTTCGGAGACCCAGTACTTC.

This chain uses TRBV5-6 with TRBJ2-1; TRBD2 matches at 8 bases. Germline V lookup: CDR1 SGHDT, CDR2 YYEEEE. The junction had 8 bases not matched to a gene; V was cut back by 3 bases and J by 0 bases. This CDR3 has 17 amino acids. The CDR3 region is CASSSWTSRSSYNEQFF. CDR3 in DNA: TGTGCCAGCAGCTCGTGGACTAGCCGAAGCTCCTACAATGAGCAGTTCTTC.

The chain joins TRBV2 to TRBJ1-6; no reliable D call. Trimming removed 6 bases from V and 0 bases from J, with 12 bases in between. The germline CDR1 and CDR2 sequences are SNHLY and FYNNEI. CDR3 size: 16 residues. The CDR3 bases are TGTGCCAGCAGGGTTTTGGGCGTCTCCTATAATTCACCCCTCCACTTT. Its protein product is CASRVLGVSYNSPLHF.

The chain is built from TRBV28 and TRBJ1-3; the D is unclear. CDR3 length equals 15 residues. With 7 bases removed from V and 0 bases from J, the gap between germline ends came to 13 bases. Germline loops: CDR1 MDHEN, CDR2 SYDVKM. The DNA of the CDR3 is TGTGCCAGCAACCCGGAGACTGACTCTGGAAACACCATATATTTT. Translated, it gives CASNPETDSGNTIYF. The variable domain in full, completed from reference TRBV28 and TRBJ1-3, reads DVKVTQSSRYLVKRTGEKVFLECVQDMDHENMFWYRQDPGLGLRLIYFSYDVKMKEKGDIPEGYSVSREKKERFSLILESASTNQTSMYLCASNPETDSGNTIYFGEGSWLTVV.

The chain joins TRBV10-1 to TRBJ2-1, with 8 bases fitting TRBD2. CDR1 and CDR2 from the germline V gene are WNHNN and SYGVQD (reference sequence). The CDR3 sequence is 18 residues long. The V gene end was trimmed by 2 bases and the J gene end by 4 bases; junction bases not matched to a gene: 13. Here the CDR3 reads CASSETMVGRDDYNEQFF. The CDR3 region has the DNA TGCGCCAGCAGTGAGACCATGGTCGGGAGGGATGATTACAATGAGCAGTTCTTC.

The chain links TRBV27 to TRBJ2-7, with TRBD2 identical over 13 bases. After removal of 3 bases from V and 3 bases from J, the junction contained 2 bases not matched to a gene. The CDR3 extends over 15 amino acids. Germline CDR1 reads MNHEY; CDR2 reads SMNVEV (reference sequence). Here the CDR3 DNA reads TGTGCCAGCAGTTTCGGACTAGCGGGGGTCTACGAGCAGTACTTC. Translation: CASSFGLAGVYEQYF.

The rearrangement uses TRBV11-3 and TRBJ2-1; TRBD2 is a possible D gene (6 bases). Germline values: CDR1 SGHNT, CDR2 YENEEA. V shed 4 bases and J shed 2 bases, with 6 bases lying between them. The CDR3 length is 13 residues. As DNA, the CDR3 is TGTGCCAGCAGCTCGGGGGCCTACAATGAGCAGTTCTTC. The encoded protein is CASSSGAYNEQFF.